These 20 T cell receptor beta chains were sequenced from one sample in a study of Graves' ophthalmopathy and Graves' hyperthyroidism. The authors amplified TCR beta CDR3 regions, and they did so from RNA transcripts for repertoire sequencing. Scientists carried out first-round RT-PCR using HTBI primers and then a second-round multiplex PCR. TCRdb independently ran MiXCR on the multiplex PCR reads; one entry per CDR3 protein. The repertoire includes about 740,000 distinct CDR3 sequences, 40% of them detected once, and roughly 45% sits in the top ten. Material: peripheral blood. These receptors all come from an adult man with Graves' ophthalmopathy.

Details on this clonotype: A much larger clone sits a single nucleotide away, making a read error possible. The gene calls are TRBV7-9 and TRBJ1-6; D gene unclear. Germline-derived CDR1 and CDR2 are SEHNR and FQNEAQ (reference sequence). This CDR3 region has 17 residues. CDR3 sequence reads: CASSLKRGTDHNPPLHF. The CDR3 DNA follows: TGTGCCAGCAGCTTAAAACGCGGCACAGATCATAATCCACCCCTCCACTTT.

The chain recombines TRBV29-1 with TRBJ2-2; TRBD2 agrees at 9 bases. Germline loops: CDR1 SQVTM, CDR2 ANQGSEA. This CDR3 is built from 15 residues. The junction had 9 bases not matched to a gene; V was cut back by 5 bases and J by 5 bases. The CDR3 is CSVLTAGGRTGELFF. The CDR3 DNA reads as TGCAGCGTTCTAACAGCGGGAGGAAGGACCGGGGAGCTGTTTTTT.

This clonotype was recorded only once. The J gene is TRBJ2-5, the V gene TRBV7-9; the D gene is possibly TRBD1 (5 bases). The germline V and J ends were trimmed by 4 bases and 2 bases, with 11 bases remaining between them. CDR3 length: 14 amino acids. From germline, CDR1 is SEHNR and CDR2 FQNEAQ (reference sequence). CDR3 protein: CASSSGNRQETQYF. The CDR3 DNA reads TGTGCCAGCAGCTCTGGGAACAGGCAAGAGACCCAGTACTTC.

This clonotype has ten or more counts. V and J are TRBV29-1 and TRBJ1-2; TRBD1 matches at 9 bases. J gave up 0 bases and V 1 base, and 0 bases lay outside the gene matches. CDR1 and CDR2 (germline): SQVTM, ANQGSEA. The CDR3 covers 14 residues. The CDR3 DNA reads TGCAGCGTTGAAGGGACAGGGGCTAACTATGGCTACACCTTC. Amino acid sequence: CSVEGTGANYGYTF.

In regard to this clonotype: A much larger clone sits a single nucleotide away, making a read error possible. The V call is TRBV20-1, the J call TRBJ1-1; D is unclear. The CDR3 loop spans 14 amino acids. Looked up from germline, CDR1 is DFQATT and CDR2 is SNEGSKA (reference sequence). The CDR3 loop reads CSGRAGGRNTEAFF. The CDR3 region has the DNA TGCAGTGGTAGAGCGGGAGGGAGGAACACTGAAGCTTTCTTT.

This clonotype was counted a few times. One end of the junction varies from germline; a read error may be responsible. The rearrangement joins TRBV6-1 to TRBJ1-2; D may be TRBD1 (5 bases). The CDR3 runs to 14 residues. Germline CDR1 MNHNS, CDR2 SASEGT. CDR3 DNA sequence: TGTGCCAGCAGTTACGGGGCAGGTGTGGGTGGCCACACCTTC. It translates to CASSYGAGVGGHTF.

The J gene is TRBJ2-5, the V gene TRBV20-1; TRBD1 agrees at 7 bases. The CDR3 sequence is 13 residues long. The germline V gene encodes CDR1 DFQATT and CDR2 SNEGSKA (reference sequence). V lost 3 bases and J lost 2; bases outside the gene matches: 3. The chain's CDR3 is CSARLTGQETQYF. The CDR3 nucleotides are TGCAGTGCTAGGCTGACAGGGCAAGAGACCCAGTACTTC.

Comments on this clonotype: At one boundary the junction diverges from the germline segment, which might be a read error. The chain combines TRBV24-1 with TRBJ1-5, with D perhaps TRBD1 (5 bases). CDR1 and CDR2 (germline): KGHDR, SFDVKD. The CDR3 sequence is 15 residues long. This chain's CDR3 is CASSYLGTSDQPQHF. CDR3 coding DNA: TGTGCCAGCAGTTACCTCGGGACTTCGGATCAGCCCCAGCATTTT.

The chain links TRBV29-1 to TRBJ1-1, with 9 bases aligning to TRBD1. Germline V gene data show CDR1 as SQVTM and CDR2 as ANQGSEA. Trimming cost V 6 bases and J 4 bases; bases outside gene matches: 9. The CDR3 sequence is 14 residues long. CDR3 DNA sequence: TGCAGCGTCAACCTCGGACAGGGGAGCACTGAAGCTTTCTTT. Encoded protein: CSVNLGQGSTEAFF.

The chain has TRBV7-9 and TRBJ2-2; D not certain. The CDR3 spans 13 residues. Per germline, CDR1 SEHNR and CDR2 FQNEAQ (reference sequence). V lost 4 bases and J lost 4, with 7 bases in between. The CDR3 sequence: CASSSSVTGELFF. DNA of the CDR3: TGTGCCAGCAGCTCAAGTGTCACCGGGGAGCTGTTTTTT.

As regards this clonotype: Possible read error: a much larger clone is one base away. V and J are TRBV7-9 and TRBJ2-7; D is ambiguous. V lost 1 base and J lost 12, with 13 bases in between. Germline V lookup: CDR1 SEHNR, CDR2 FQNEAQ (reference sequence). The CDR3 consists of 12 residues. DNA for the CDR3: TGTGCCAGCAGCTTAGTGGGGTTTGAGGTGTACTTC. This gives the protein CASSLVGFEVYF.

This sequence joins TRBV7-3 and TRBJ1-5; 7 nucleotides line up with TRBD1. This CDR3 comprises 15 residues. With 2 bases clipped from V and 11 bases from J, the junction kept 12 bases outside the gene matches. CDR1 is SGHTA and CDR2 is FQGTGA in the germline V gene. CDR3 protein: CASSLLGGGAGTQHF. CDR3 DNA: TGTGCCAGCAGCTTATTGGGAGGGGGCGCCGGGACCCAGCATTTT.

This clonotype was counted a few times. This rearrangement joins TRBV20-1 to TRBJ1-2; no clear D gene. The CDR3 contains 16 residues. V lost 1 base and J 4 bases, leaving 19 bases between the germline ends. Germline CDR1 and CDR2: DFQATT and SNEGSKA (reference sequence). The DNA of the CDR3 is TGCAGTGCTAGAGTCCCGATCGGACGGGTTCCCTATGGCTACACCTTC. It specifies CSARVPIGRVPYGYTF.

The chain is built from TRBV7-9 and TRBJ2-7; unclear D gene. The CDR3 length is 13 residues. Germline CDR1 reads SEHNR; CDR2 reads FQNEAQ (reference sequence). The V and J ends lost 0 bases and 7 bases respectively, with 10 bases between them. CDR3: CASSLAKPSEQYF. The CDR3 DNA is TGTGCCAGCAGCTTAGCGAAACCGTCGGAGCAGTACTTC.

This clonotype was seen ten or more times. The genes are TRBV20-1 and TRBJ2-7; 8 bases map to TRBD2. This CDR3 comprises 12 residues. Looked up from germline, CDR1 is DFQATT and CDR2 is SNEGSKA (reference sequence). V lost 3 bases, J lost 4 bases, and 2 bases stayed unmatched. The CDR3 coding sequence is TGCAGTGCTAGTCCTAGCGGGTACGAGCAGTACTTC. Its protein is CSASPSGYEQYF.

V usage is TRBV10-3 and J usage is TRBJ2-6; possibly TRBD2 for D (5 bases). The V and J ends lost 10 bases and 0 bases respectively, with 19 bases between them. The CDR3 runs 17 residues. Germline CDR1 ENHRY, CDR2 SYGVKD. The CDR3 is CASSQVPGISGANVLTF. For the CDR3, the DNA is TGTGCCAGCAGCCAAGTCCCCGGGATCTCTGGGGCCAACGTCCTGACTTTC.

The gene calls are TRBV20-1 and TRBJ2-5; TRBD2 might be the D (5 bases). The ends were cut back, 4 bases at V and 4 bases at J, with 22 bases in the middle. CDR3 size: 16 residues. CDR1 DFQATT and CDR2 SNEGSKA come from the germline V gene (reference sequence). CDR3 sequence (DNA): TGCAGTGCTATAGGAGGTCGGGGTCGACGGGTAGAGACCCAGTACTTC. Its protein is CSAIGGRGRRVETQYF.

With regard to this clonotype: This may come from a read error, since a much larger clone is one base off. This chain uses TRBV7-2 with TRBJ2-5; D assignment may be TRBD1 or TRBD2 (5 bases each). Germline CDR1 SGHTA, CDR2 FQGNSA. The CDR3 has 15 amino acids. V was trimmed by 5 bases and J by 5 bases, leaving 18 bases between them. The CDR3 region has the DNA TGTGCCAGCAGCCTCGGGACCCAAGGCGGGGAGACCCAGTACTTC. It specifies CASSLGTQGGETQYF.

As to this clonotype: At one of its ends the junction is not consistent with the germline gene, which may arise from a read error. The V and J genes are TRBV9 and TRBJ1-6; no reliable D call. This CDR3 spans 13 amino acids. CDR1 and CDR2 from the germline V gene are SGDLS and YYNGEE. The CDR3 region is CASSQDDDSLLHF. In DNA, the CDR3 is TGTGCCAGCAGCCAAGATGACGACTCACTCCTCCACTTT.

This clonotype was detected many times. The rearrangement joins TRBV10-3 to TRBJ1-2; weak D call: TRBD1 (5 bases). The ends were cut back, 2 bases at V and 4 bases at J, with 8 bases in the middle. The CDR3 runs 13 residues. Per germline, CDR1 ENHRY and CDR2 SYGVKD. The CDR3: CAISEHDSYGYTF. CDR3 nucleotide sequence: TGTGCCATCAGTGAGCACGACAGCTATGGCTACACCTTC.